These T cell receptor beta chains were read from a single sample in a study of T cell repertoires in cytomegalovirus infection. These TCRs are of unknown antigen specificity. TCRdb processed the reads anew with MiXCR; each CDR3 protein has one entry. The table shows around 300,000 distinct CDR3 sequences, with less than 25% occurring only once. This specimen consisted of cultured PBMCs, obtained from culture after CMV antigen stimulation. These receptors were collected from a human donor in good health (CMV status not recorded). Some clones in this sample may be carry-over from other donors' samples. CDR3s include the opening cysteine and the closing phenylalanine or tryptophan.

>TRBJ2-5|TRBV27
CASSLPGGTQYF
>TRBJ1-2|TRBV10-3
CAISLDRKANYGYTF
>TRBJ1-6|TRBV6-5
CASSYSGGDNSPLHF
>TRBJ2-5|TRBV4-3
CASSPLSGWRETQYF
>TRBJ2-1|TRBV7-2
CASSGTGSIMFF
>TRBJ2-3|TRBV11-2
CASSLALNTDTQYF
>TRBJ2-2|TRBV27
CASSSQARNTGELFF
>TRBJ1-2|TRBV6-2/TRBV6-3
CASSSRDREYYGYTF
>TRBJ1-4|TRBV7-2
CASSLGQGSEKLFF
>TRBJ2-3|TRBV7-2
CASSLARETTDTQYF
>TRBJ1-2|TRBV7-2
CASSLVGGDGYTF
>TRBJ2-7|TRBV12-3/TRBV12-4
CASSPTRLAVWYEQYF
>TRBJ2-2|TRBV7-9
CASSWLGTSVSNTGELFF
>TRBJ2-1|TRBV7-2
CASSWTFGGYYEQFF
>TRBJ2-1|TRBV10-2
CASSESTLGLAGVGEQFF
>TRBJ1-2|TRBV7-2
CASSLVPQFGYTF
>TRBJ1-2|TRBV7-2
CASSLKGRGQSGYTF
>TRBJ2-3|TRBV12-3/TRBV12-4
CASSWVGFADTQYF
>TRBJ2-7|TRBV7-2
CASSTPGVSPTYEQYF
>TRBJ2-1|TRBV11-3
CASSLQRDPLGREQFF
>TRBJ2-1|TRBV6-6
CASSLDRGLHEQFF
>TRBJ1-2|TRBV20-1
CSATRANYGYTF
>TRBJ2-5|TRBV5-1
CASNGLAGETQYF
>TRBJ2-1|TRBV19
CASSIYRGKGEQFF
>TRBJ2-1|TRBV27
CASSPQKIHRLAGGDNEQFF
>TRBJ1-1|TRBV12-3/TRBV12-4
CASSFGQWNTEAFF
>TRBJ2-3|TRBV4-1
CASCQLGLPTDTQYF
>TRBJ2-1|TRBV5-1
CASSLEGRGFSGIFYNEQFF
>TRBJ1-4|TRBV4-1
CASSLGQTINEKLFF
>TRBJ1-1|TRBV7-6
CASSDGVNTEAFF
>TRBJ1-1|TRBV7-2
CASSSQGEAFF
>TRBJ2-3|TRBV10-2
CASSEVGGRTDTQYF